A selection of T cell receptor beta chains follows, all from one sample in a study of blood T cell repertoires in COVID-19. Data came from immunoSEQ multiplex PCR; TCRdb stores just in-frame clones and leaves some out. The repertoire has some 230,000 clones, 83% of them found once; the top ten carry less than 8%. The sample comprised peripheral blood. All receptors come from a woman between 45 and 65 years old with acute or convalescent COVID-19. Both conserved end residues are part of each CDR3. Fields, in order: CDR3 length, clone size, V gene, D gene, J gene, CDR3 protein, CDR3 DNA. D genes are given only for firm matches. Not all rows give a size; the values are once, few, many and, for expanded clones, a class.

cdr3_length: 14
clone_size: .
v_call: TRBV4-3
d_call: .
j_call: TRBJ2-7
cdr3_aa: CASSQDLRAYEQYF
cdr3_nt: TGCGCCAGCAGCCAAGATCTACGGGCCTACGAGCAGTACTTC

cdr3_length: 12
clone_size: .
v_call: TRBV18
d_call: TRBD2
j_call: TRBJ2-1
cdr3_aa: CASSGTSGSKFF
cdr3_nt: TGTGCCAGCTCAGGGACTAGCGGGAGTAAGTTCTTC

cdr3_length: 13
clone_size: once
v_call: TRBV12-3/TRBV12-4
d_call: TRBD1
j_call: TRBJ1-2
cdr3_aa: CASSQDRAYGYTF
cdr3_nt: TGTGCCAGCAGCCAGGACAGGGCCTATGGCTACACCTTC

cdr3_length: 13
clone_size: .
v_call: TRBV29-1
d_call: .
j_call: TRBJ2-2
cdr3_aa: CSVVVVSTGELFF
cdr3_nt: TGCAGCGTTGTCGTCGTGAGCACCGGGGAGCTGTTTTTT

cdr3_length: 15
clone_size: .
v_call: TRBV28
d_call: TRBD1
j_call: TRBJ1-3
cdr3_aa: CASSWQGARGNTIYF
cdr3_nt: TGTGCCAGCAGTTGGCAGGGGGCAAGGGGAAACACCATATATTTT

cdr3_length: 13
clone_size: once
v_call: TRBV7-2
d_call: .
j_call: TRBJ1-3
cdr3_aa: CASSPLGGNTIYF
cdr3_nt: TGTGCCAGCAGCCCATTAGGCGGGAACACCATATATTTT

cdr3_length: 11
clone_size: .
v_call: TRBV29-1
d_call: .
j_call: TRBJ2-7
cdr3_aa: CSVLFVDEQYF
cdr3_nt: TGCAGCGTTCTGTTCGTCGACGAGCAGTACTTC

cdr3_length: 14
clone_size: .
v_call: TRBV6-5
d_call: TRBD1
j_call: TRBJ1-3
cdr3_aa: CASRQGLGGNTIYF
cdr3_nt: TGTGCCAGCCGACAGGGGTTAGGTGGAAACACCATATATTTT

cdr3_length: 18
clone_size: once
v_call: TRBV9
d_call: .
j_call: TRBJ1-4
cdr3_aa: CASSTLRFGLTTNEKLFF
cdr3_nt: TGTGCCAGCAGCACCCTAAGGTTCGGGTTAACAACTAATGAAAAACTGTTTTTT

cdr3_length: 13
clone_size: .
v_call: TRBV6-2/TRBV6-3
d_call: .
j_call: TRBJ2-7
cdr3_aa: CASSQPGVNEQYF
cdr3_nt: TGTGCCAGCAGCCAGCCGGGGGTTAACGAGCAGTACTTC

cdr3_length: 14
clone_size: medium-sized
v_call: TRBV27
d_call: .
j_call: TRBJ2-7
cdr3_aa: CASSPELGSYEQYF
cdr3_nt: TGTGCCAGCAGTCCCGAGTTGGGCAGCTACGAGCAGTACTTC

cdr3_length: 16
clone_size: few
v_call: TRBV5-8
d_call: TRBD1
j_call: TRBJ1-5
cdr3_aa: CASSWYGTGKAQPQHF
cdr3_nt: TGTGCCAGCAGCTGGTATGGGACAGGGAAGGCTCAGCCCCAGCATTTT

cdr3_length: 15
clone_size: .
v_call: TRBV6-4
d_call: .
j_call: TRBJ2-2
cdr3_aa: CASSDSGQNTGELFF
cdr3_nt: TGTGCCAGCAGTGACTCGGGACAGAACACCGGGGAGCTGTTTTTT

cdr3_length: 16
clone_size: .
v_call: TRBV4-1
d_call: .
j_call: TRBJ2-1
cdr3_aa: CASSQFTGTYYNEQFF
cdr3_nt: TGCGCCAGCAGCCAATTCACCGGGACATACTACAATGAGCAGTTCTTC

cdr3_length: 13
clone_size: few
v_call: TRBV12-3/TRBV12-4
d_call: TRBD1
j_call: TRBJ1-2
cdr3_aa: CASSPRTGQGYTF
cdr3_nt: TGTGCCAGCAGTCCCCGGACAGGGCAGGGCTACACCTTC

cdr3_length: 12
clone_size: few
v_call: TRBV12-3/TRBV12-4
d_call: .
j_call: TRBJ1-2
cdr3_aa: CASQKTGYGYTF
cdr3_nt: TGTGCCAGCCAAAAGACTGGGTATGGCTACACCTTC

cdr3_length: 15
clone_size: .
v_call: TRBV6-5
d_call: .
j_call: TRBJ2-7
cdr3_aa: CASSTDAGQSYEQYF
cdr3_nt: TGTGCCAGCAGCACCGACGCCGGACAGAGCTACGAGCAGTACTTC